The T cell receptor (beta chain) under discussion was sequenced for a study of post-analysis software for immune sequencing data. Study-level findings and limits: A few TRBV segments (TRBV5-6, TRBV5-1 and TRBV20-1 among them) occurred more frequently in patients than in controls.

Carried by the TCR beta cDNA libraries were unique molecular identifiers. MiXCR, applied by TCRdb to the PCR reads, yields one record per CDR3 protein. The sample holds approximately 730,000 distinct CDR3 sequences, 25% to 30% seen once. The V gene's germline CDR1 is DFQATT and CDR2 SNEGSKA (reference sequence). The CDR3 sequence is 15 residues long. The V end lost 6 bases, the J end lost 4 bases, and 21 bases lay between the germline ends. As concerns this clonotype: Its antigen remains unknown.

The sample taken for sequencing was blood. This chain uses TRBV20-1 with TRBJ1-1; a possible D gene is TRBD1 (5 bases). This sequence originates from a girl between 5 and 17 years old with multiple sclerosis. The CDR3 sequence is CSAATIGSGTTEAFF. CDR3 in DNA: TGCAGTGCCGCAACTATCGGCTCTGGGACCACTGAAGCTTTCTTT.